These T cell receptor beta chains were read from a single sample in a study of radiotherapy plus CTLA-4 blockade in lung cancer. The repertoire was sequenced with immunoSEQ multiplex PCR; TCRdb's copy has only in-frame clones and lacks some. The sample consists of 45,000 or so clones, roughly four fifths of them appearing once. Here the sequenced sample was peripheral blood, taken from a patient treated with radiotherapy plus ipilimumab. These receptors were taken from a human donor with non-small cell lung cancer who had a complete response to radiotherapy plus ipilimumab. The CDR3 runs from the conserved cysteine through the conserved F or W. D genes are given only for firm matches. Some rows have no size entry. The others give once, few or many, or a class for an expanded clone.

size	V	length	D	J	DNA	CDR3
.	TRBV19	15	TRBD2	TRBJ2-1	TGTGCCAGCAGAGAAGAAGCGGGGAGAAACAATGAGCAGTTCTTC	CASREEAGRNNEQFF
.	TRBV7-6	15	TRBD2	TRBJ2-7	TGTGCCAGCAGCTTAGCTTCTAGCGGGCCCTACGAGCAGTACTTC	CASSLASSGPYEQYF
once	TRBV5-6	12	.	TRBJ2-7	TGTGCCAGCAGCTCCCTAAGGAGAGAGCAGTACTTC	CASSSLRREQYF
few	TRBV2	13	.	TRBJ2-5	TGTGCCGTCCGGGGAGTGGACCAAGAGACCCAGTACTTC	CAVRGVDQETQYF
few	TRBV9	16	TRBD2	TRBJ2-1	TGTGCCAGCAGCGTAGTGGCGGGAGGGTTGTACAATGAGCAGTTCTTC	CASSVVAGGLYNEQFF
.	TRBV5-1	14	.	TRBJ1-6	TGCGCCAGCAGCCTGGACGGGGGAAATTTACCCCTCCACTTT	CASSLDGGNLPLHF
.	TRBV2	19	TRBD1	TRBJ2-3	TGTGCCAGCAGGGTAGGACAGGGAAGACCCCGGGAGCTCACAGATACGCAGTATTTT	CASRVGQGRPRELTDTQYF
.	TRBV18	13	.	TRBJ2-7	TGTGCCAGCTCACCACCATCGCGAGCGGCGCAGTACTTC	CASSPPSRAAQYF
.	TRBV9	14	TRBD1	TRBJ2-5	TGTGCCAGCAGCACAGGACAGGGGTGGGAGACCCAGTACTTC	CASSTGQGWETQYF
.	TRBV6-1	15	TRBD1	TRBJ1-2	TGTGCCAGCAGTGTCGGACAGGGAGCGCACTATGGCTACACCTTC	CASSVGQGAHYGYTF
once	TRBV7-2	16	.	TRBJ1-1	TGTGCCAGCAGCTTAAGAACGCAGGGGTCGAGTACTGAAGCTTTCTTT	CASSLRTQGSSTEAFF
.	TRBV2	16	.	TRBJ2-3	TGTGCCAGCAGTGATTGGGTCCAGCGTGGCACAGATACGCAGTATTTT	CASSDWVQRGTDTQYF
.	TRBV7-9	14	TRBD2	TRBJ2-5	TGTGCCAGCACCCTAGCCGTAGCGGGAGAGACCCAGTACTTC	CASTLAVAGETQYF
few	TRBV5-1	16	.	TRBJ2-2	TGCGCCAGCAGCGCGGGACAGAGAAAGGACACCGGGGAGCTGTTTTTT	CASSAGQRKDTGELFF
once	TRBV28	12	.	TRBJ1-2	TGTGCCAGCAGTGCCGAGGCGGAGGGCTACACCTTC	CASSAEAEGYTF
.	TRBV6-6	15	.	TRBJ1-2	TGTGCCAGCAGTGCCGACTCCCGCGGCGGGTATGGCTACACCTTC	CASSADSRGGYGYTF
.	TRBV5-6	14	.	TRBJ1-3	TGTGCCAGCAGCTTGTTACAGCCTGGAAACACCATATATTTT	CASSLLQPGNTIYF
.	TRBV7-3	14	.	TRBJ2-7	TGTGCCAGCAGCACCGCCCCGGGAACCTACGAGCAGTACTTC	CASSTAPGTYEQYF
few	TRBV6-6	12	.	TRBJ1-1	TGTGCCAGCAGCACGCCCAGCACTGAAGCTTTCTTT	CASSTPSTEAFF
once	TRBV27	15	.	TRBJ1-2	TGTGCCAGCAGACTGATCGTGGACAGACCCTATGGCTACACCTTC	CASRLIVDRPYGYTF
.	TRBV2	15	TRBD2	TRBJ2-3	TGTGCCAGCAGTGAGAGACTAGCGGGCGCAGATACGCAGTATTTT	CASSERLAGADTQYF
.	TRBV5-6	13	.	TRBJ2-7	TGTGCCAGCAGCTTGGTGAGTTCCTACGAGCAGTACTTC	CASSLVSSYEQYF
once	TRBV10-1	14	.	TRBJ2-3	TGCGCCAGCAGTGAACGACAGTCCACAGATACGCAGTATTTT	CASSERQSTDTQYF
.	TRBV5-1	16	.	TRBJ2-2	TGCGCCAGCAGCCTTAGCGGAGACACGAACACCGGGGAGCTGTTTTTT	CASSLSGDTNTGELFF
.	TRBV6-6	15	TRBD2	TRBJ2-5	TGTGCCAGCAGACTAGCGGGAGGGCTTGAAGAGACCCAGTACTTC	CASRLAGGLEETQYF
.	TRBV19	14	TRBD1	TRBJ2-7	TGTGCCAGTAGTATGTTGAGACAGGGTAACGAGCAGTACTTC	CASSMLRQGNEQYF
once	TRBV6-1	13	TRBD2	TRBJ2-2	TGTGCCAGCATAGCGGGAGGGTCCGGGGAGCTGTTTTTT	CASIAGGSGELFF
.	TRBV11-2	18	.	TRBJ2-1	TGTGCCAGCAGCTTTTTCCCCAGAGGCACTGACCTTACATATGAGCAGTTCTTC	CASSFFPRGTDLTYEQFF
.	TRBV7-9	11	.	TRBJ2-7	TGTGCCAGCAGCTCCTCACTCGAGCAGTACTTC	CASSSSLEQYF
.	TRBV5-1	18	TRBD2	TRBJ2-3	TGCGCCAGCAGCTTGGGACTAGCGGGACGATCTAGCACAGATACGCAGTATTTT	CASSLGLAGRSSTDTQYF
.	TRBV19	15	TRBD1	TRBJ2-7	TGTGCCAGTAGACTACAGGGGTCCCCAATCGGCGAGCAGTACTTC	CASRLQGSPIGEQYF
.	TRBV18	17	TRBD2	TRBJ2-3	TGTGCCAGCTCACCCCGGACTAGCCAAACTTCCACAGATACGCAGTATTTT	CASSPRTSQTSTDTQYF
.	TRBV2	12	.	TRBJ2-7	TGTGCCGGGCAGGGTGCTTCCTACGAGCAGTACTTC	CAGQGASYEQYF
.	TRBV5-1	15	.	TRBJ2-1	TGCGCCAGCAGCCCCTCCTATCCTAGCGACAGTGAGCAGTTCTTC	CASSPSYPSDSEQFF
.	TRBV10-2	14	.	TRBJ2-5	TGCGCCAGCAGGCAGGGGTCACAAGGGGAGACCCAGTACTTC	CASRQGSQGETQYF
.	TRBV27	18	.	TRBJ2-3	TGTGCCAGCAGTCCCACCAATCTCTGGCCGATCCAGACAGATACGCAGTATTTT	CASSPTNLWPIQTDTQYF
.	TRBV28	17	TRBD1	TRBJ2-2	TGTGCCAGCAGTGCAAATGGACAGGGTTTGAGGACCGGGGAGCTGTTTTTT	CASSANGQGLRTGELFF
.	TRBV5-1	15	.	TRBJ1-6	TGCGCCAGCAGCCAGACTCCTGACCCGAATTCACCCCTCCACTTT	CASSQTPDPNSPLHF
.	TRBV18	15	.	TRBJ2-5	TGTGCCAGCTCACCACCGGGACAAATGGAAGAGACCCAGTACTTC	CASSPPGQMEETQYF
.	TRBV2	14	.	TRBJ1-1	TGTGCCAGCAGGAGCGGGGGTTGGAACACTGAAGCTTTCTTT	CASRSGGWNTEAFF
.	TRBV7-3	14	TRBD2	TRBJ2-3	TGTGCCAGCAGCCCGTGGACTAGCGGAGATACGCAGTATTTT	CASSPWTSGDTQYF
.	TRBV5-1	17	TRBD2	TRBJ2-1	TGCGCCAGCAGCTTGGCCGGGCGGGAGGGCCGCTACAATGAGCAGTTCTTC	CASSLAGREGRYNEQFF
.	TRBV7-2	13	.	TRBJ2-3	TGTGCCAGCAGCTTAGGGTTCCAGGGCATTAAGTATTTT	CASSLGFQGIKYF
once	TRBV4-3	19	TRBD1	TRBJ2-1	TGCGCCAGCAGCCAAGATTTACTCCGACCGGGACAGGGGGGTGCTGGGCAGTTCTTC	CASSQDLLRPGQGGAGQFF
.	TRBV4-1	15	.	TRBJ1-5	TGCGCCAGCAGCCAAGATCAACAGACACGATCCCCCCAGCATTTT	CASSQDQQTRSPQHF
.	TRBV7-9	15	.	TRBJ1-5	TGTGCCAGCAGCTCCGAACAGGGTTTGTATCAGCCCCAGCATTTT	CASSSEQGLYQPQHF
.	TRBV28	15	TRBD1	TRBJ2-7	TGTGCCAGCAGTTTAACCGGGACAGGGGGCTACGAGCAGTACTTC	CASSLTGTGGYEQYF
.	TRBV9	15	TRBD1	TRBJ2-2	TGTGCCAGCAGCGCACACGGGCAGGGGGCCGGGGAGCTGTTTTTT	CASSAHGQGAGELFF